A single sample gave rise to the 20 T cell receptor beta chains below, sequenced in a study of CD8 T cells in ankylosing spondylitis. Study results and limitations: In ankylosing spondylitis blood, a motif of eight highly homologous TCR beta variants appeared characteristic.

These receptors' targets are unknown. Using its own MiXCR run on the 5' RACE reads, TCRdb lists one record per CDR3 protein. This table has around 770,000 distinct CDR3 sequences, around 19% appearing once. Material: blood, either unsorted or a sorted T cell fraction (not recorded which). The receptors derive from a male donor with ankylosing spondylitis.

This chain joins TRBV24-1 and TRBJ2-3, with 7 bases identical to TRBD2. This CDR3 has 14 amino acids. Germline CDR1 is KGHDR and CDR2 is SFDVKD. The V segment lost 4 bases and the J segment 1 base; nucleotides outside the gene matches: 1. CDR3 in DNA: TGTGCCACCAGTGAAGCGGGGCGCACAGATACGCAGTATTTT. Translated: CATSEAGRTDTQYF.

This sequence joins TRBV12-3 or TRBV12-4 and TRBJ1-6, with 7 bases matching TRBD1. The CDR3 runs to 13 residues. V was clipped by 6 bases and J by 4 bases; unmatched bases: 0. The CDR3 DNA sequence: TGTGCCAGCAGGGGACAGTATAATTCACCCCTCCACTTT. Protein sequence: CASRGQYNSPLHF.

The sample holds a few counts of this clonotype. The V gene is TRBV18, the J gene TRBJ1-2; 7 nucleotides agree with TRBD1. This CDR3 is 16 amino acids long. The ends lost 3 bases at V and 4 bases at J; junction bases unmatched: 11. Germline assignment: CDR1 KGHSH and CDR2 LQKENI. CDR3 protein: CASSPTQGGEGYGYTF. The DNA of the CDR3 is TGTGCCAGCTCACCTACCCAGGGGGGAGAGGGCTATGGCTACACCTTC.

In this sample, this clonotype turned up a few times. The V and J genes are TRBV6-2 or TRBV6-3 and TRBJ1-2, with D possibly matching TRBD1 (6 bases). Trimming took off 2 bases at V and 0 bases at J, with 10 bases between the two ends. The germline V gene encodes CDR1 MNHEY and CDR2 SVGEGT. CDR3 length: 15 amino acids. CDR3 bases: TGTGCCAGCAGTTACGGGGACATGACTAACTATGGCTACACCTTC. Protein: CASSYGDMTNYGYTF.

This clonotype was observed a few times. The rearrangement links TRBV18 to TRBJ1-6; D is ambiguous. V was pared by 2 bases and J by 0 bases, with 11 bases between. Per the germline V gene, CDR1 is KGHSH and CDR2 is LQKENI. This CDR3 is built from 17 residues. The CDR3 loop reads CASSPSGRGSYNSPLHF. The DNA for the CDR3 is TGTGCCAGCTCACCATCGGGTCGGGGCTCCTATAATTCACCCCTCCACTTT.

This clonotype was seen a handful of times. The rearrangement uses TRBV11-3 and TRBJ2-7, with TRBD1 identical over 9 bases. CDR1 and CDR2 (germline): SGHNT, YENEEA. The CDR3 consists of 16 residues. Trimming took 6 bases from V and 2 from J; bases not matched to a gene: 11. CDR3 in amino acids: CASRSRTGDLPYEQYF. In nucleotides, the CDR3 is TGTGCCAGCAGATCGAGGACAGGGGATTTGCCCTACGAGCAGTACTTC.

The chain joins TRBV4-1 to TRBJ2-5; unclear D gene. The CDR3 contains 12 residues. Trimming shortened V by 3 bases and J by 4 bases, and 6 bases separated the two germline ends. CDR1 and CDR2 (germline): MGHRA, YSYEKL. DNA of the CDR3: TGCGCCAGCAGCCAGAGTAGAGAGACCCAGTACTTC. Translating gives CASSQSRETQYF.

This clonotype came up many times. CDR3 sequence reads: CASSIFGGKLGEQYF. CDR3 sequence (DNA): TGTGCCAGCAGTATTTTTGGGGGGAAACTCGGCGAGCAGTACTTC. This chain joins TRBV12-3 or TRBV12-4 and TRBJ2-7; D may be TRBD2 (6 bases). The CDR3 length is 15 residues. Trimming took 5 bases from V and 6 from J, leaving 20 bases between them.

The chain has TRBV29-1 and TRBJ1-2, with 9 bases matching TRBD1. V gave up 7 bases and J gave up 1 base; unmatched junction bases: 13. The CDR3 is 16 amino acids. Germline V gene lookup returns CDR1 SQVTM and CDR2 ANQGSEA. The CDR3: CSAPPGQGEGNYGYTF. CDR3 DNA sequence: TGCAGCGCCCCACCGGGACAGGGTGAGGGTAACTATGGCTACACCTTC. Complete variable domain (other parts from reference TRBV29-1 and TRBJ1-2): SAVISQKPSRDICQRGTSLTIQCQVDSQVTMMFWYRQQPGQSLTLIATANQGSEATYESGFVIDKFPISRPNLTFSTLTVSNMSPEDSSIYLCSAPPGQGEGNYGYTFGSGTRLTVV.

This clonotype was found many times. The gene calls are TRBV28 and TRBJ1-5, with D maybe TRBD1 (6 bases). The CDR3 runs to 18 residues. Germline V lookup: CDR1 MDHEN, CDR2 SYDVKM. Trimming removed 1 base at V and 3 bases at J, with 19 bases between. The CDR3 here is CASSLSPGLGAFNQPQHF. The CDR3 DNA is TGTGCCAGCAGTTTATCGCCAGGTCTGGGGGCATTCAATCAGCCCCAGCATTTT.

The chain uses TRBV12-3 or TRBV12-4 and TRBJ2-1; D tentatively reads TRBD1 or TRBD2 (5 bases each). This CDR3 contains 16 residues. Trimming took off 1 base at V and 15 bases at J, with 25 bases between the two ends. The CDR3 DNA is TGTGCCAGCAGTTTAGGCACGCCGGGACCTCGACCGGAAGGGTTCTTC. The encoded protein is CASSLGTPGPRPEGFF.

J is TRBJ2-5 and V is TRBV7-9; 7 bases fit TRBD1. V lost 5 bases and J lost 9; bases outside the gene matches: 12. This CDR3 has 14 residues. CDR1 and CDR2 from the germline V gene are SEHNR and FQNEAQ (reference sequence). The CDR3 protein is CASSPDRALAPQYF. CDR3 DNA sequence: TGTGCCAGCAGCCCCGACAGGGCCTTGGCGCCCCAGTACTTC.

The rearrangement joins TRBV4-1 to TRBJ1-2; no reliable D call. The CDR3 is made up of 15 amino acids. Trimming took off 0 bases at V and 7 bases at J, with 15 bases between the two ends. CDR1 and CDR2 (germline): MGHRA, YSYEKL. The CDR3 sequence is CASSQDRVPTSGYTF. CDR3 in DNA: TGCGCCAGCAGCCAAGATAGGGTTCCGACCTCTGGCTACACCTTC.

This clonotype was observed a handful of times. The V call is TRBV5-1, the J call TRBJ2-7; D is tentatively TRBD1 or TRBD2 (5 bases each). With 6 bases removed from V and 2 bases from J, the gap between germline ends came to 21 bases. Germline values: CDR1 SGHRS, CDR2 YFSETQ. This CDR3 is built from 16 residues. For the CDR3, the DNA is TGCGCCAGCACCCTCCCGGGGCAGGCAAAAACCTACGAGCAGTACTTC. Amino acids: CASTLPGQAKTYEQYF.

CDR3 coding DNA: TGCAGTGCTAGTGGGCTACAAAACACCGGGGAGCTGTTTTTT. Its protein product is CSASGLQNTGELFF. This chain joins TRBV20-1 and TRBJ2-2; D remains unclear. Trimming shortened V by 3 bases and J by 2 bases, and 10 bases separated the two germline ends. In germline, CDR1 is DFQATT, CDR2 SNEGSKA (reference sequence). The CDR3 is 14 residues long.

The CDR3 is CASSQSGTPVVDEQYF. The CDR3 bases are TGCGCCAGCAGCCAATCCGGGACCCCCGTGGTGGACGAGCAGTACTTC. The gene calls are TRBV4-1 and TRBJ2-7, with D perhaps assigned TRBD1 or TRBD2 (5 bases each). CDR1 and CDR2 from the germline V gene are MGHRA and YSYEKL. V lost 2 bases and J 5 bases, leaving 19 bases between the germline ends. The CDR3 sequence is 16 residues long.

V is TRBV6-1 and J is TRBJ2-6, with D unresolved. The CDR3 is 15 amino acids. The V end lost 1 base, the J end lost 4 bases, and 8 bases lay between the germline ends. CDR1 and CDR2 from the germline V gene are MNHNS and SASEGT. In DNA, the CDR3 is TGTGCCAGCAGTGAAGTGGGTAAGGGGGCCAACGTCCTGACTTTC. It is translated as CASSEVGKGANVLTF.

This clonotype was recorded a few times. The genes are TRBV3-1 and TRBJ2-7; 9 bases line up with TRBD1. CDR3 size: 20 residues. With V trimmed by 4 bases and J by 3 bases, 22 bases remained unmatched. Germline V gives CDR1 LGHDT, CDR2 YNNKEL (reference sequence). In DNA form, the CDR3 reads TGTGCCAGCAGCCGTCGTAAGGGTAATCCCGGGACAGGGTCAGTCTACGAGCAGTACTTC. This sequence encodes CASSRRKGNPGTGSVYEQYF.

In this sample, this clonotype turned up a few times. The CDR3 region is CASSSGVAESYEQYF. The CDR3 nucleotides read TGCGCCAGCAGCTCCGGAGTAGCGGAATCCTACGAGCAGTACTTC. The V gene is TRBV5-1, the J gene TRBJ2-7, with D perhaps TRBD2 (6 bases). The ends were cut back, 3 bases at V and 1 base at J, with 14 bases in the middle. The CDR3 is made up of 15 amino acids. Germline CDR1 reads SGHRS; CDR2 reads YFSETQ.

This clonotype came up a few times. The chain couples TRBV28 to TRBJ2-1; the D gene could be TRBD1 or TRBD2 (5 bases each). The CDR3 is 12 residues long. Germline assignment: CDR1 MDHEN and CDR2 SYDVKM. V was pared by 3 bases and J by 15 bases, with 15 bases between. CDR3 in amino acids: CASSFSLGDSFF. In DNA, the CDR3 is TGTGCCAGCAGTTTCTCGTTGGGGGATTCGTTCTTC.